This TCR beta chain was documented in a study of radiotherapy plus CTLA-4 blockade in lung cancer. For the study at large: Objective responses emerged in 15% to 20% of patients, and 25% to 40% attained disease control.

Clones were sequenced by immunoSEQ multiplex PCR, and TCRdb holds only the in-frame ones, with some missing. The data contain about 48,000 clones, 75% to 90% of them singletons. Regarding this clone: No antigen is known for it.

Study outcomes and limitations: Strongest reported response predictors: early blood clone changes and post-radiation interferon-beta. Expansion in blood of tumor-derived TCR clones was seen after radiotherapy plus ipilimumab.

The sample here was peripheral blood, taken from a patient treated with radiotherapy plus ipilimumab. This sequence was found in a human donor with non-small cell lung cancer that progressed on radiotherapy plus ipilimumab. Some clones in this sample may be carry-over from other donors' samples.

The CDR3 DNA follows: TGTGCCAGCAGCCAAGCGGGGGGCGAACAGCCCCAGCATTTT. It encodes CASSQAGGEQPQHF. This sequence joins TRBV16 and TRBJ1-5; TRBD1 might be the D (6 bases). Trimming left V 2 bases short and J 7 bases short, with 12 bases between. From germline, CDR1 is KGHSY and CDR2 FQNENV. The CDR3 is 14 amino acids.